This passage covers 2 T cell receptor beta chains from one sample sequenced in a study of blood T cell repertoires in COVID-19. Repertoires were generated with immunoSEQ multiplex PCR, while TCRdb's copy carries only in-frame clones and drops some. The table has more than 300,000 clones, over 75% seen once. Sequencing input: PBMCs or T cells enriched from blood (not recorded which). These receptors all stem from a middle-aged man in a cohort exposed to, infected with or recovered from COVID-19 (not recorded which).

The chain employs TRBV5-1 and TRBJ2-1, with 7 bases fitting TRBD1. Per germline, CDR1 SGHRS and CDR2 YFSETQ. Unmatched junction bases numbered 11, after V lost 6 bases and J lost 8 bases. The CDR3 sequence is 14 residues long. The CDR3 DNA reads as TGCGCCAGCAAGGGACAGCCCATTGTGGATGAGCAGTTCTTC. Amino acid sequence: CASKGQPIVDEQFF.

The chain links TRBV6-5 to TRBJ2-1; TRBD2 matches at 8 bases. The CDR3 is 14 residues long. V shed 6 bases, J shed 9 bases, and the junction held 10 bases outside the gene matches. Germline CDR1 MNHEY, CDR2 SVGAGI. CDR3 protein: CASRGGLGKGEQFF. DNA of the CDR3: TGTGCCAGCAGAGGGGGACTAGGTAAGGGTGAGCAGTTCTTC.